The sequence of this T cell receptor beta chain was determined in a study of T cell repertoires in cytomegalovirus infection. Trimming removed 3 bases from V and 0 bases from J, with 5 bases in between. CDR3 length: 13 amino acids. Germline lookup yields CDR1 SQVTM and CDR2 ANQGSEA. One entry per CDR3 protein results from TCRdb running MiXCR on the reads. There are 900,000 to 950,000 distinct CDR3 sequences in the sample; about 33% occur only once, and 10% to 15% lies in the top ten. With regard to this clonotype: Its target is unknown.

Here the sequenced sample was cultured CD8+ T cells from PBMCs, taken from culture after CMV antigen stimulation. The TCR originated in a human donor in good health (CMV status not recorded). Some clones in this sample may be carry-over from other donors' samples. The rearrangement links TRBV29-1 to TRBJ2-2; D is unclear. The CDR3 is CSVEMANTGELFF. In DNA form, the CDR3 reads TGCAGCGTTGAGATGGCGAACACCGGGGAGCTGTTTTTT.